The present T cell receptor (beta chain) was sequenced within a study of technical replicates of blood from a handful of donors listed by TCRdb under 2017. From the cysteine through the phenylalanine, the CDR3 covers 15 amino acids. The kept DNA is CDR3 alone, 45 bases in frame from the first base. CDR1 SGHAT and CDR2 FQNNGV were looked up in the germline V gene. Trimming takes 5 bases from V and 9 bases from J, and the germline ends sit 22 bases apart. The receptor library was made with the immunoSEQ multiplex PCR assay. This is the immuneACCESS table as TCRdb keeps it, with only in-frame sequences that have V and J called. A part of the clones is gone; compared with another copy, unresolved V genes explain less than half, and the rest is unexplained. The sample table contains 65,000 to 85,000 clones; only one count was recorded for about 96% of them. The ten largest make up about 0.2% of the sample.

A remark on this clone: Its antigen remains undetermined. Qualities for individual bases were not recorded, and no much larger clone is one base off.

The chain joins TRBV11-2 to TRBJ2-5, with no D gene named confidently. The sample taken for sequencing was T cells isolated from PBMCs. This sequence was found in a human donor in good health. The base sequence is TGTGCCAGCAGCCAGACTTCCGGGTACCTCCAGTCCCAGTACTTC. Protein translation: CASSQTSGYLQSQYF.